This note documents a single T cell receptor (beta chain) sequence. Its antigen is unknown. The data originate from a study of immune evolution from preneoplasia to lung adenocarcinoma. Assay: immunoSEQ multiplex PCR; the TCRdb copy retains only in-frame clones and omits some. The sample shows 4,500 to 7,000 clones, 55% to 70% of them seen only once. The germline V gene has CDR1 SGHDT and CDR2 YYEEEE. This CDR3 spans 14 amino acids. V was clipped by 4 bases and J by 5 bases, with 16 bases between them. General study results and limits: Later-stage lesions seemingly showed higher T cell density and diversity than normal lung.

The TCR comes from an elderly person with lung adenocarcinoma. The sample comprised FFPE adjacent normal lung tissue. The J gene is TRBJ2-7, the V gene TRBV5-6; D may be TRBD2 (6 bases). The CDR3 sequence: CASSPVEGRHEQYF. The CDR3 DNA is TGTGCCAGCAGCCCGGTAGAGGGGAGGCACGAGCAGTACTTC.